This T cell receptor beta chain was sequenced for a study of tumor T cells in aggressive B-cell lymphoma. The CDR3 spans 14 residues. Per germline, CDR1 SGHNT and CDR2 YYREEE (reference sequence). V gave up 1 base and J gave up 6 bases, with 8 bases separating them. Profiled with immunoSEQ multiplex PCR; TCRdb holds only in-frame clones, not every one. The profile shows 1,500 to 2,000 clones, 94% of them singletons. This TCR came from an adult with diffuse large B cell lymphoma. Sequencing was performed on tumor tissue. The genes are TRBV5-4 and TRBJ1-6, with D uncertain. The CDR3 sequence: CASSLRERNSPLHF. The CDR3, as DNA: TGTGCCAGCAGCTTGCGGGAGCGTAATTCACCCCTCCACTTT.